Below are 19 T cell receptor beta chains sequenced from a single sample in a study of T cell responses to AZD1222 COVID-19 vaccine. The repertoire was sequenced with immunoSEQ multiplex PCR; TCRdb's copy has only in-frame clones and lacks some. The table has more than 75,000 clones, 90% seen once. Sequencing used peripheral blood, obtained 28 days after the second AZD1222 dose. These receptors were taken from an adult who received the AZD1222 COVID-19 vaccine.

This clone has a handful of counts. V and J are TRBV6-6 and TRBJ2-7; 8 positions match TRBD2. Germline V lookup: CDR1 MNHNY, CDR2 SVGAGI (reference sequence). This CDR3 has 16 amino acids. V lost 7 bases to trimming and J lost 2 bases; unmatched junction nucleotides: 13. CDR3 sequence (DNA): TGTGCCAGCACCTATCCGGGGGCGGGGGGCACCTACGAGCAGTACTTC. Translated: CASTYPGAGGTYEQYF.

The gene calls are TRBV28 and TRBJ1-1; no clear D gene. This CDR3 has 17 residues. Germline CDR1 reads MDHEN; CDR2 reads SYDVKM. With 3 bases removed from V and 2 bases from J, the gap between germline ends came to 19 bases. As DNA, the CDR3 is TGTGCCAGCAGTTTTAACCCTCCCCGACTGAGCAACACTGAAGCTTTCTTT. Protein: CASSFNPPRLSNTEAFF. The full variable domain, with the rest looked up from reference TRBV28 and TRBJ1-1, is DVKVTQSSRYLVKRTGEKVFLECVQDMDHENMFWYRQDPGLGLRLIYFSYDVKMKEKGDIPEGYSVSREKKERFSLILESASTNQTSMYLCASSFNPPRLSNTEAFFGQGTRLTVV.

Here the CDR3 DNA reads TGTGCCAGTGCGACGGCCATGAACACTGAAGCTTTCTTT. Protein product: CASATAMNTEAFF. The chain joins TRBV19 to TRBJ1-1, with D unresolved. Germline-derived CDR1 and CDR2 are LNHDA and SQIVND (reference sequence). The CDR3 runs to 13 residues. Deletions cut 8 bases from V and 0 bases from J, with 10 bases between.

This chain joins TRBV11-2 and TRBJ2-1, with D possibly TRBD2 on 6 matching bases. Germline assignment: CDR1 SGHAT and CDR2 FQNNGV. The CDR3 length is 13 residues. The germline V and J ends were trimmed by 3 bases and 6 bases, with 9 bases remaining between them. The CDR3 coding sequence is TGTGCCAGCAGCTTCGCCGGGGGCAATGAGCAGTTCTTC. Its protein product is CASSFAGGNEQFF.

The V gene is TRBV11-2, the J gene TRBJ1-2; the match to TRBD1 covers 10 bases. V lost 5 bases and J lost 2; bases outside the gene matches: 2. The germline V gene encodes CDR1 SGHAT and CDR2 FQNNGV. CDR3 length: 14 residues. The CDR3 region has the DNA TGTGCCAGCAGCGCGGGACAGGGGAACTATGGCTACACCTTC. Protein: CASSAGQGNYGYTF.

This chain connects TRBV21-1 to TRBJ1-1; the table's D call, TRBD1, has no DNA check behind it. TRBV21-1 is assigned pseudogene status. The CDR3 is 16 amino acids. CDR3 residues: CASSKAAVQMNTEAFF. The CDR3 region has the DNA TGTGCCAGCAGCAAAGCGGCAGTACAAATGAACACTGAAGCTTTCTTT.

The genes are TRBV28 and TRBJ1-2; perhaps TRBD1 as D (6 bases). The germline gives CDR1 MDHEN, CDR2 SYDVKM. V was trimmed by 4 bases and J by 1 base, leaving 10 bases between them. The CDR3 sequence is 14 residues long. The CDR3 reads CASSSWTDNYGYTF. The CDR3, as DNA: TGTGCCAGCAGTTCATGGACAGATAACTATGGCTACACCTTC.

This clone was seen once. The chain is built from TRBV4-3 and TRBJ2-6; 10 nucleotides line up with TRBD1. Germline CDR1 LGHNA, CDR2 YSLEER. Trimming cost V 4 bases and J 0 bases; bases outside gene matches: 12. The CDR3 loop spans 20 amino acids. The DNA for the CDR3 is TGCGCCAGCAGCCCCCGCCTCGCCGGGACAGGGGTCTCTGGGGCCAACGTCCTGACTTTC. This gives the protein CASSPRLAGTGVSGANVLTF.

J is TRBJ2-3 and V is TRBV11-2; D tentatively reads TRBD1 or TRBD2 (5 bases each). The CDR3 runs 17 residues. Germline-derived CDR1 and CDR2 are SGHAT and FQNNGV. The V gene lost 3 bases and the J gene lost 2 bases, with 18 bases spanning the gap. The CDR3 DNA follows: TGTGCCAGCAGCTTCCGAGGGGATGGGGGATCCACAGATACGCAGTATTTT. Translating it yields CASSFRGDGGSTDTQYF.

This clone has just one count. The V and J genes are TRBV6-5 and TRBJ1-5; 7 bases fit TRBD1. CDR3 size: 14 residues. Germline assignment: CDR1 MNHEY and CDR2 SVGAGI. Trimming took 6 bases from V and 4 from J; bases not matched to a gene: 6. The CDR3 nucleotides read TGTGCCAGCAGCCGCGACAGGGTTAATCAGCCCCAGCATTTT. It specifies CASSRDRVNQPQHF.

This chain joins TRBV28 and TRBJ1-2; no definite D call. Germline loops: CDR1 MDHEN, CDR2 SYDVKM. Trimming shortened V by 1 base and J by 5 bases, and 5 bases separated the two germline ends. The CDR3 length is 12 residues. CDR3 DNA sequence: TGTGCCAGCAGTTTATCGCAATATGGCTACACCTTC. Its protein is CASSLSQYGYTF.

V is TRBV5-1 and J is TRBJ1-2; TRBD1 aligns across 9 bases. The germline V gene has CDR1 SGHRS and CDR2 YFSETQ. The CDR3 is 16 amino acids. V lost 0 bases and J lost 0; bases outside the gene matches: 3. The CDR3, as DNA: TGCGCCAGCAGCTTGGGTGGGACAGGGACTAACTATGGCTACACCTTC. Protein product: CASSLGGTGTNYGYTF.

This chain connects TRBV5-5 to TRBJ2-7; 7 nucleotides agree with TRBD1. V trimming: 4 bases; J trimming: 3 bases; junction bases outside the gene matches: 7. The V gene's germline CDR1 is SGHKS and CDR2 YYEKEE (reference sequence). This CDR3 spans 14 amino acids. The CDR3 region has the DNA TGTGCCAGCAGCCCCGGGGACAGCTACTACGAGCAGTACTTC. Protein product: CASSPGDSYYEQYF.

This clone was seen once. The V and J genes are TRBV19 and TRBJ1-2, with 8 bases identical to TRBD1. Trimming removed 4 bases from V and 8 bases from J; junction bases left unmatched: 0. The CDR3 covers 11 residues. Per germline, CDR1 LNHDA and CDR2 SQIVND (reference sequence). The CDR3 coding sequence is TGTGCCAGTAGTACAGGGGGCGGCTACACCTTC. Translated: CASSTGGGYTF.

The chain couples TRBV6-6 to TRBJ2-7, with D perhaps TRBD1 (5 bases). Germline V gives CDR1 MNHNY, CDR2 SVGAGI (reference sequence). The CDR3 sequence is 13 residues long. Trimming pared 6 bases from V and 5 bases from J, leaving 14 bases between. CDR3 DNA: TGTGCCAGCAGCTCTCAGGGTAGACACGAGCAGTACTTC. Its translation is CASSSQGRHEQYF.

The V gene is TRBV3-1 (or the pseudogene TRBV3-2), the J gene TRBJ2-7; 7 bases are shared with TRBD1. In germline, CDR1 is LGHDT, CDR2 YNNKEL (reference sequence). The ends lost 1 base at V and 12 bases at J; junction bases unmatched: 15. The CDR3 has 15 residues. CDR3 in DNA: TGTGCCAGCAGCCAAGGCCGACTGGGACAGATTTTTGCGTACTTC. Protein sequence: CASSQGRLGQIFAYF.

The chain uses TRBV6-5 and TRBJ2-5; D is possibly TRBD1 or TRBD2 (6 bases each). V was trimmed by 2 bases and J by 4 bases, leaving 14 bases between them. CDR3 length: 15 residues. Germline values: CDR1 MNHEY, CDR2 SVGAGI. CDR3 in DNA: TGTGCCAGCAGTTACGAAGCCAGGGGAGGAGAGACCCAGTACTTC. Translation: CASSYEARGGETQYF.

This clone was counted a few times. This chain uses TRBV24-1 with TRBJ2-3; 11 positions match TRBD1. With 2 bases clipped from V and 3 bases from J, the junction kept 3 bases outside the gene matches. CDR1 is KGHDR, CDR2 SFDVKD, per germline. The CDR3 contains 16 residues. The CDR3 is CATSDSGQGVTDTQYF. In DNA form, the CDR3 reads TGTGCCACCAGTGATTCGGGACAGGGGGTAACAGATACGCAGTATTTT.

This chain connects TRBV7-2 to TRBJ1-2; D gene ambiguous. The V end was cut by 6 bases, the J end by 6 bases, with 14 bases between. Germline assignment: CDR1 SGHTA and CDR2 FQGNSA. CDR3 length: 13 amino acids. The CDR3 region has the DNA TGTGCCAGCAGGGATCAAGGGTGGAATGGCTACACCTTC. Translation gives CASRDQGWNGYTF.